A single sample gave rise to the 30 T cell receptor beta chains below, sequenced in a study of T-cell memory formation after mild COVID-19. Each CDR3 protein gets one entry after TCRdb re-called the 5' RACE reads with MiXCR. The data contain around 400,000 distinct CDR3 sequences, 20% to 25% of them singletons. Sequences were obtained from PBMCs or a T cell subset sorted from them (not recorded which). Every receptor here comes from an adult woman who had mild COVID-19 (a few samples of this study predate the infection). Cell type and time point are not known.

The chain joins TRBV9 to TRBJ2-3; 8 bases align to TRBD2. Germline CDR1 reads SGDLS; CDR2 reads YYNGEE. The J segment lost 0 bases and the V segment lost 7 bases, leaving 10 bases of the junction unmatched. The CDR3 totals 16 residues. The CDR3 nucleotides read TGTGCCAGCCGTCGGGGGGGCCGGAAAAGCACAGATACGCAGTATTTT. Its protein product is CASRRGGRKSTDTQYF.

This clonotype was picked up many times. V is TRBV4-2 and J is TRBJ1-1; no reliable D call. The V gene's germline CDR1 is LGHNA and CDR2 YNFKEQ. The length of the CDR3 is 13 residues. V was clipped by 1 base and J by 7 bases, with 10 bases between them. In DNA, the CDR3 is TGTGCCAGCAGCCAAGCCGTAGAGTTTGAAGCTTTCTTT. Its translation: CASSQAVEFEAFF.

V and J are TRBV7-8 and TRBJ1-5, with a tentative D call TRBD1 (6 bases). The CDR3 is 16 amino acids. V lost 2 bases and J 2 bases, leaving 13 bases between the germline ends. In germline, CDR1 is SGHVS, CDR2 FQNEAQ. In DNA form, the CDR3 reads TGTGCCAGCAGCTTATTTGGGGGGGCAGGCAATCAGCCCCAGCATTTT. This gives the protein CASSLFGGAGNQPQHF.

V gene TRBV5-6 combines with J gene TRBJ2-7; D possibly corresponds to TRBD1 (5 bases). CDR1 and CDR2 (germline): SGHDT, YYEEEE. Trimming took 0 bases from V and 5 from J, leaving 12 bases between them. This CDR3 is 14 amino acids long. CDR3 DNA: TGTGCCAGCAGCTTGGTTACGGGCAGGGACGAGCAGTACTTC. Its translation: CASSLVTGRDEQYF.

This clonotype was seen more than once but under ten times. V gene TRBV30 combines with J gene TRBJ1-1; TRBD1 matches at 11 bases. CDR1 and CDR2 (germline): GTSNPN, SVGIG (reference sequence). V lost 2 bases to trimming and J lost 11 bases; unmatched junction nucleotides: 10. The CDR3 extends over 14 amino acids. This chain's CDR3 is CAWSRGTGGLSAFF. The CDR3 bases are TGTGCCTGGAGTCGGGGGACAGGGGGACTGTCGGCTTTCTTT.

The chain uses TRBV9 and TRBJ2-1; 13 nucleotides line up with TRBD2. The CDR3 has 18 residues. J lost 6 bases, V lost 0 bases, and 9 bases had no gene match. The germline gives CDR1 SGDLS, CDR2 YYNGEE. CDR3 sequence: CASSVGLAGGRRANEQFF. CDR3 nucleotide sequence: TGTGCCAGCAGCGTAGGACTAGCGGGAGGACGCCGCGCCAATGAGCAGTTCTTC. The full variable domain, in which reference TRBV9 and TRBJ2-1 provide the parts outside the CDR3, is DSGVTQTPKHLITATGQRVTLRCSPRSGDLSVYWYQQSLDQGLQFLIQYYNGEERAKGNILERFSAQQFPDLHSELNLSSLELGDSALYFCASSVGLAGGRRANEQFFGPGTRLTVL.

The sample holds a few counts of this clonotype. The chain recombines TRBV9 with TRBJ2-3; 7 positions agree with TRBD2. The V gene end was trimmed by 2 bases and the J gene end by 5 bases; junction bases not matched to a gene: 8. The CDR3 is 15 amino acids. The germline CDR1 and CDR2 sequences are SGDLS and YYNGEE. The CDR3 protein is CASSVWEGEGDTQYF. CDR3 in DNA: TGTGCCAGCAGCGTCTGGGAGGGAGAGGGAGATACGCAGTATTTT.

The CDR3 spells CASSSTHSGNTIYF. CDR3 nucleotides: TGTGCCAGCAGCTCCACCCACTCTGGAAACACCATATATTTT. The J gene is TRBJ1-3, the V gene TRBV7-2; D remains unclear. The CDR3 runs 14 residues. The V gene's germline CDR1 is SGHTA and CDR2 FQGNSA. The V gene lost 4 bases and the J gene lost 0 bases, with 7 bases spanning the gap.

This clonotype was recorded a few times. This rearrangement joins TRBV11-2 to TRBJ2-1; TRBD2 might be the D (5 bases). Germline values: CDR1 SGHAT, CDR2 FQNNGV. The V end was cut by 3 bases, the J end by 9 bases, with 15 bases between. The CDR3 consists of 14 residues. The CDR3 sequence is CASSLVSAGTEQFF. CDR3 coding DNA: TGTGCCAGCAGCTTGGTGAGCGCGGGTACTGAGCAGTTCTTC.

The V and J genes are TRBV24-1 and TRBJ2-7, with 9 bases identical to TRBD1. This CDR3 contains 13 residues. Per germline, CDR1 KGHDR and CDR2 SFDVKD. Trimming removed 6 bases from V and 2 bases from J; junction bases left unmatched: 1. The CDR3 DNA is TGTGCCACCAGTCGGACAGGGGCCTACGAGCAGTACTTC. It is translated as CATSRTGAYEQYF.

In its sample, this clonotype was seen a few times. This chain uses TRBV7-9 with TRBJ2-1; D gene unclear. The CDR3 runs 11 residues. CDR1 is SEHNR and CDR2 is FQNEAQ in the germline V gene (reference sequence). The ends were cut back, 7 bases at V and 5 bases at J, with 6 bases in the middle. The CDR3 DNA reads TGTGCCAGCAACCGAGACAATGAGCAGTTCTTC. It is translated as CASNRDNEQFF. The whole variable domain, filled in from reference TRBV7-9 and TRBJ2-1, reads DTGVSQNPRHKITKRGQNVTFRCDPISEHNRLYWYRQTLGQGPEFLTYFQNEAQLEKSRLLSDRFSAERPKGSFSTLEIQRTEQGDSAMYLCASNRDNEQFFGPGTRLTVL.

The chain uses TRBV20-1 and TRBJ1-2; 7 bases are a match to TRBD1. Germline CDR1 reads DFQATT; CDR2 reads SNEGSKA (reference sequence). The CDR3 runs 13 residues. Trimming cost V 4 bases and J 7 bases; bases outside gene matches: 9. The CDR3 loop reads CSAKPQGMLGYTF. The CDR3 nucleotides are TGCAGTGCTAAGCCACAGGGGATGCTTGGCTACACCTTC.

This clonotype showed up just a few times. CDR3 coding DNA: TGTGCCAGCAGTGGCCGCTTAGCGGGGGGGCCCTACAATGAGCAGTTCTTC. It codes for CASSGRLAGGPYNEQFF. V gene TRBV28 combines with J gene TRBJ2-1, with 11 bases matching TRBD2. V shed 5 bases, J shed 2 bases, and the junction held 8 bases outside the gene matches. The germline V gene has CDR1 MDHEN and CDR2 SYDVKM. The CDR3 is 17 amino acids.

This chain links TRBV5-1 with TRBJ1-1; 10 bases align to TRBD1. The V segment lost 4 bases and the J segment 6 bases; nucleotides outside the gene matches: 3. The CDR3 totals 13 residues. CDR1 is SGHRS, CDR2 YFSETQ, per germline. CDR3 region: CASSVDRGPEAFF. DNA of the CDR3: TGCGCCAGCAGCGTAGACAGGGGGCCTGAAGCTTTCTTT.

The chain recombines TRBV25-1 with TRBJ1-1; D not certain. Trimming took off 7 bases at V and 7 bases at J, with 13 bases between the two ends. Germline V gives CDR1 MGHDK, CDR2 SYGVNS. The CDR3 runs to 12 residues. CDR3 bases: TGTGCCAGCACCGACCCCAGGAATGAAGCTTTCTTT. Amino acid sequence: CASTDPRNEAFF. Complete variable domain (other parts from reference TRBV25-1 and TRBJ1-1): EADIYQTPRYLVIGTGKKITLECSQTMGHDKMYWYQQDPGMELHLIHYSYGVNSTEKGDLSSESTVSRIRTEHFPLTLESARPSHTSQYLCASTDPRNEAFFGQGTRLTVV.

The rearrangement links TRBV18 to TRBJ2-7, with D unclear. The CDR3 runs to 12 residues. V was cut by 4 bases and J by 1 base, with 5 bases left in between. Looked up from germline, CDR1 is KGHSH and CDR2 is LQKENI. The CDR3, as DNA: TGTGCCAGCTCACAAGAGTCCTACGAGCAGTACTTC. The encoded protein is CASSQESYEQYF.

This clonotype was observed a handful of times. This CDR3 is CASSFPLGANVLTF. CDR3 coding DNA: TGTGCCAGCAGCTTCCCCCTGGGGGCCAACGTCCTGACTTTC. The gene calls are TRBV7-6 and TRBJ2-6; no clear D. Germline CDR1 and CDR2: SGHVS and FNYEAQ. The ends were cut back, 3 bases at V and 4 bases at J, with 7 bases in the middle. The CDR3 totals 14 residues.

This chain uses TRBV15 with TRBJ2-1; 10 positions agree with TRBD1. Trimming at V came to 6 bases and at J to 8 bases, leaving 4 bases not matched to a gene. Germline V gene lookup returns CDR1 LNHNV and CDR2 YYDKDF (reference sequence). This CDR3 spans 13 amino acids. The CDR3 bases are TGTGCCACCAGTCCGGGACAGGGGTATGAGCAGTTCTTC. It encodes CATSPGQGYEQFF.

The CDR3 is CASSYRLAGVDTGELFF. The CDR3 bases are TGTGCCAGCAGTTACCGACTAGCGGGAGTTGACACCGGGGAGCTGTTTTTT. The chain employs TRBV6-2 or TRBV6-3 and TRBJ2-2; 12 bases agree with TRBD2. V trimming: 2 bases; J trimming: 3 bases; junction bases outside the gene matches: 4. Germline CDR1 and CDR2: MNHEY and SVGEGT. The CDR3 extends over 17 amino acids.

The chain combines TRBV4-1 with TRBJ2-3; TRBD2 matches at 9 bases. Germline V gene lookup returns CDR1 MGHRA and CDR2 YSYEKL. This CDR3 has 16 amino acids. V shed 1 base and J 4 bases; nucleotides not matched to a gene: 6. The CDR3 DNA follows: TGCGCCAGCAGCCAAGGCCCCAGCGGGGGGCCAGATACGCAGTATTTT. Protein: CASSQGPSGGPDTQYF.

This clonotype was counted a few times. The chain has TRBV19 and TRBJ1-3, with D hard to call. CDR1 is LNHDA and CDR2 is SQIVND in the germline V gene (reference sequence). The CDR3 covers 15 residues. V lost 4 bases, J lost 0 bases, and 10 bases lay in between. CDR3 region: CASSTFPSSGNTIYF. In nucleotides, the CDR3 is TGTGCCAGTAGTACATTCCCGAGCTCTGGAAACACCATATATTTT.

As DNA, the CDR3 is TGTGCCAGCAGCGTAGGGGGGGGGATCCTTGAGCAGTTCTTC. This sequence encodes CASSVGGGILEQFF. J is TRBJ2-1 and V is TRBV9; 7 bases agree with TRBD2. V was pared by 0 bases and J by 9 bases, with 6 bases of the junction left unmatched. CDR3 length: 14 amino acids. The germline V gene has CDR1 SGDLS and CDR2 YYNGEE.

The chain links TRBV18 to TRBJ2-4; TRBD1 matches 7 bases. The CDR3 runs to 16 residues. Looked up from germline, CDR1 is KGHSH and CDR2 is LQKENI. V lost 2 bases, J lost 1 base, and 5 bases stayed unmatched. The CDR3 coding sequence is TGTGCCAGCTCACCAAGGGGGCTCCTTGCCAAAAACATTCAGTACTTC. Its protein is CASSPRGLLAKNIQYF.

The chain recombines TRBV5-1 with TRBJ2-5; TRBD1 matches at 7 bases. The CDR3 loop spans 14 amino acids. V dropped 5 bases and J dropped 5; count of bases not matched to a gene: 9. Germline CDR1 is SGHRS and CDR2 is YFSETQ. This CDR3 is CASSRSGGWETQYF. In DNA form, the CDR3 reads TGCGCCAGCAGTCGATCAGGGGGATGGGAGACCCAGTACTTC.

As for this clonotype: The germline gene is not matched at one end of the junction; a read error may be the cause. The rearrangement links TRBV7-9 to TRBJ2-5, with 8 bases that match TRBD2. Germline CDR1 reads SEHNR; CDR2 reads FQNEAQ (reference sequence). The CDR3 has 13 residues. CDR3: CASSFAGGLYRDF. The DNA for the CDR3 is TGTGCCAGCAGCTTTGCGGGAGGCCTATACCGGGACTTC.

This chain uses TRBV4-1 with TRBJ1-5, with 10 bases identical to TRBD1. The V gene end was trimmed by 1 base and the J gene end by 3 bases; junction bases not matched to a gene: 3. The CDR3 loop spans 16 amino acids. Germline V CDR1 and CDR2: MGHRA, YSYEKL. CDR3 amino acids: CASSQATGGHNQPQHF. In DNA form, the CDR3 reads TGCGCCAGCAGCCAAGCGACAGGGGGCCACAATCAGCCCCAGCATTTT.

The genes are TRBV5-5 and TRBJ1-6; D unclear. CDR1 is SGHKS and CDR2 is YYEKEE in the germline V gene (reference sequence). The V and J ends lost 3 bases and 17 bases respectively, with 27 bases between them. The CDR3 extends over 16 amino acids. CDR3 DNA: TGTGCCAGCAGCTCCTGGGAGGAAAAGCCAGCACTATCGTTCCACTTT. This encodes CASSSWEEKPALSFHF.

This clonotype was seen a handful of times. This chain joins TRBV2 and TRBJ2-2, with D perhaps matching TRBD2 (6 bases). V shed 3 bases and J shed 1 base, with 15 bases lying between them. CDR1 and CDR2 from the germline V gene are SNHLY and FYNNEI. The CDR3 length is 17 residues. CDR3 amino acids: CASSDTRGSKNTGELFF. Written as DNA, the CDR3 is TGTGCCAGCAGTGACACACGGGGGTCGAAGAACACCGGGGAGCTGTTTTTT. Full variable domain (remainder filled in from reference TRBV2 and TRBJ2-2): EPEVTQTPSHQVTQMGQEVILRCVPISNHLYFYWYRQILGQKVEFLVSFYNNEISEKSEIFDDQFSVERPDGSNFTLKIRSTKLEDSAMYFCASSDTRGSKNTGELFFGEGSRLTVL.

The chain recombines TRBV20-1 with TRBJ2-5, with unresolved D. The CDR3 is made up of 11 amino acids. The germline CDR1 and CDR2 sequences are DFQATT and SNEGSKA (reference sequence). Trimming left V 5 bases short and J 2 bases short, with 6 bases between. CDR3 sequence (DNA): TGCAGTGCTCACAGTCAAGAGACCCAGTACTTC. It translates to CSAHSQETQYF.

V gene TRBV12-3 or TRBV12-4 combines with J gene TRBJ1-5; D not resolved. The CDR3 extends over 15 amino acids. V was shortened by 0 bases and J by 2 bases, with 8 bases between the two germline ends. In DNA, the CDR3 is TGTGCCAGCAGTTTAGCAGGGATGGGCAATCAGCCCCAGCATTTT. It is translated as CASSLAGMGNQPQHF.